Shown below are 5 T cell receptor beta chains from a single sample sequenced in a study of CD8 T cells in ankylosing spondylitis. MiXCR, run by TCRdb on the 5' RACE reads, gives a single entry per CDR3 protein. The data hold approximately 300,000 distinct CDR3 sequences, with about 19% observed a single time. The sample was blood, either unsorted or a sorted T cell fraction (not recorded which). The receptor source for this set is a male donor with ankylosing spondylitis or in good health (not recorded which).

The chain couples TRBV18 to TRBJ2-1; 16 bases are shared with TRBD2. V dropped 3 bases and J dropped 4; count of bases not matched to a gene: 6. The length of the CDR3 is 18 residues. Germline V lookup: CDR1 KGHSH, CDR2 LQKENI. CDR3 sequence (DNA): TGTGCCAGCTCACCTGGGACTAGCGGGAGGGCCAGGTACAATGAGCAGTTCTTC. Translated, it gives CASSPGTSGRARYNEQFF.

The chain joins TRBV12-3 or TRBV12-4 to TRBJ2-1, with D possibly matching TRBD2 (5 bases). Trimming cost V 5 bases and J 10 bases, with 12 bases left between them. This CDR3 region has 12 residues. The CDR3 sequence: CASSPLGSEQFF. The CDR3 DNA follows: TGTGCCAGCAGTCCATTGGGGAGCGAGCAGTTCTTC.

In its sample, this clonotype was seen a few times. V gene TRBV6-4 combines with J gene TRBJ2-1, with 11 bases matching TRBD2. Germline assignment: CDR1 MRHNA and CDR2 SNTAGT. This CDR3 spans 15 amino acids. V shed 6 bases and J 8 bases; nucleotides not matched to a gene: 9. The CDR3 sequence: CASSLTSGSFHEQFF. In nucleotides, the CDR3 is TGTGCCAGCAGCCTCACTAGCGGGAGTTTCCATGAGCAGTTCTTC.

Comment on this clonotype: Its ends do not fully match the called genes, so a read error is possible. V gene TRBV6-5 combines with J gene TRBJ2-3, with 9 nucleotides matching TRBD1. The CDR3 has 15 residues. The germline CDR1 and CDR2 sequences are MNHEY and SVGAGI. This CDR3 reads CASTYTGGLTDTQYF. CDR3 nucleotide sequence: TGTGCCAGCACTTACACAGGGGGCCTCACAGATACGCAGTATTTT.

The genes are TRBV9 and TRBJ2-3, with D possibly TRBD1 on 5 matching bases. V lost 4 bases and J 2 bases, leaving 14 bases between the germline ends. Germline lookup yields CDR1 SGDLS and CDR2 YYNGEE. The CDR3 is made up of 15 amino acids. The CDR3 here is CASSTQTVPTDTQYF. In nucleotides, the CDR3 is TGTGCCAGCAGCACTCAGACAGTCCCCACAGATACGCAGTATTTT.